This T cell receptor (beta chain) comes out of a study of CD8+ T cells in alopecia areata. Sorting of PBMCs yielded the CD4+ and CD8+ T cells. Comments on this clone: Its antigen is still unknown.

Trimming took off 1 base at V and 5 bases at J, with 17 bases between the two ends. The V gene's germline CDR1 is GTSNPN and CDR2 SVGIG (reference sequence). The CDR3 covers 15 residues. Sequencing relied on a cDNA template that was reverse transcribed from extracted RNA. Produced via immunoSEQ multiplex PCR; TCRdb's table is partial and in-frame only. The sample contains approximately 100,000 clones, around 59% of which appear only once. Study-level points and caveats: Shared TCR sequences were less clear between patients than in mice, possibly partly from HLA diversity. Sequencing of scalp samples also includes resident alphabeta T cells from normal skin. Across lesional scalp, and particularly alopecia totalis/universalis, clonality surpassed that of normal scalp.

The TCR sequence derives from a human donor in good health. The material sequenced was CD4+ T cells sorted from blood. The V gene is TRBV30, the J gene TRBJ2-5; perhaps TRBD1 as D (7 bases). CDR3 nucleotides: TGTGCCTGGAGTGACAAACGGACAGGAGGGGAGACCCAGTACTTC. Its protein is CAWSDKRTGGETQYF.